The present TCR beta chain was sequenced within a study of STAT5B mutations in CD4+ large granular lymphocyte leukemia (dated by TCRdb to between 2021 and 2024). Looking at the study overall: Among healthy controls, the CDR3 'QG' motif was associated with a particular HLA allele. The study compared the TCRbeta repertoires of patients with CD4+ T-cell large granular lymphocyte leukemia against those of healthy blood donors. Flow cytometry on FACSCanto II or FACSVerse showed that the purified fractions were more than 95% pure among lymphocytes. Study-level results and caveats: Greater clonality appeared to be present in CD4-sorted patient repertoires than in healthy CD4+ repertoires, and the difference was retained after the putative leukemic clones were removed. Data were not HLA-matched; higher clonality in CD4+ versus CD8+ T-LGLL could reflect the relatively small sample size. Main leukemic clonotypes were private to each patient, although roughly 24% of the main leukemic clonotypes were found at low frequency in the non-leukemic repertoires of other patients. Enrichment of TRBV06-family usage was observed among the top patient clones (8/27) relative to healthy controls (2/35).

Concerning this clone: Which antigen it targets is not known. No base qualities exist here, and no much larger clone lies one base off it.

Trimming leaves V shorter by 3 bases and J shorter by 5 bases, with the junction holding 6 bases beyond the gene matches. The CDR3 starts with the cysteine, ends with the phenylalanine, and has 15 residues. Only the CDR3 portion is preserved as DNA: 45 bases, with reading frame beginning at the first base. The germline V gene supplies CDR1 SGHDN and CDR2 FVKESK. The immunoSEQ assay at survey resolution was applied to genomic DNA for sequencing of TCRbeta rearrangements. For the original study's pipeline: A lowest detectable productive clonotype frequency of 2.59 x 10-5 was observed in the TCR sequencing data. Only productive TCRbeta rearrangements, defined as complete and in-frame sequences, were included in the analyses. Clonality for each sample was calculated as Simpson clonality in the immunoSEQ Analyzer version 3.0. Clones were categorized by frequency as very rare, small, medium, large (1-20%) or hyperexpanded (>20%). OLGA 1.2.3 estimated generation probabilities, VDJtools produced V-gene circos plots, VDJdb was queried for specificities, and GLIPH identified CDR3 motifs. The table comes from immuneACCESS by way of TCRdb, which keeps in-frame sequences with V and J called. Part of the clones is missing from these tables; in studies checked, under half for an unresolved V gene and the rest for unknown reasons. The DNA was the basis for D and trimming; V, J and clone size are from that table. This sample is represented by tens of thousands of clones; 76% of them were singletons. The ten largest clones represent more than 6% of the sample.

Buffy coats from under 40 blood donors, supplied by the Finnish Red Cross blood service, were used as healthy controls. All TCR-sequenced material derived from peripheral blood: patient blood samples and healthy donor buffy coats. Peripheral blood mononuclear cells were isolated by Ficoll-Hypaque gradient centrifugation. CD4+ cells were purified magnetically from the buffy coats of healthy controls. The Gentra Puregene Cell and Tissue kit was used for genomic DNA extraction, and quantification was performed on a Qubit 2.0 fluorometer. The TCR sequence derives from a human donor in good health. Sequenced material: CD4+ T cells from blood buffy coats. The rearrangement joined TRBV14 to TRBJ2-2, and 7 junctional nucleotides match TRBD2. The CDR3 region has the sequence CASSQGTGLTGELFF. The nucleotide sequence is given as TGTGCCAGCAGCCAGGGAACGGGACTAACCGGGGAGCTGTTTTTT.